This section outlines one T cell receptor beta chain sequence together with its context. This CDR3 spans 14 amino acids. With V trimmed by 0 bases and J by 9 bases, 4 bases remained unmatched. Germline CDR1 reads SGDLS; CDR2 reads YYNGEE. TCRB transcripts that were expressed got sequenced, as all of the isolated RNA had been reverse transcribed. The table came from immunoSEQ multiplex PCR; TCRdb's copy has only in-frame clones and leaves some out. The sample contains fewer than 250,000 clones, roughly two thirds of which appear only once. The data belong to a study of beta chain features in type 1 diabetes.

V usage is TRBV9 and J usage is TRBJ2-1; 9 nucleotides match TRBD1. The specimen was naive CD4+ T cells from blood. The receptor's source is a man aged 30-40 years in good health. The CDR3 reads CASSVDRGQVEQFF. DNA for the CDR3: TGTGCCAGCAGCGTAGACAGGGGGCAAGTTGAGCAGTTCTTC.